The 12 T cell receptor beta chains presented below share a single source sample, sequenced in a study of OX40 agonist ivuxolimab in advanced cancers. Sequenced by immunoSEQ multiplex PCR; TCRdb stores in-frame clones only, minus some. The sample includes about 56,000 clones, around 82% seen only once; the top ten take under 4%. Sample: CD4+ or CD8+ T cells sorted from blood, taken in a trial of the OX40 agonist ivuxolimab. The receptors shown here come from an adult with an advanced solid tumor such as melanoma, head and neck, liver or kidney cancer.

Note on this clone: Compared with germline, one end of the junction differs, possibly owing to a read error. V and J are TRBV11-3 and TRBJ2-2, with TRBD1 as a possible D gene (6 bases). This CDR3 is 15 amino acids long. CDR1 and CDR2 (germline): SGHNT, YENEEA. Written as DNA, the CDR3 is TGTGCCAGCAGCAAATTTCAGGGGAACGCCGGGGAGCTGTTTTTT. It encodes CASSKFQGNAGELFF.

The genes are TRBV18 and TRBJ2-6; D is undetermined. Germline CDR1 and CDR2: KGHSH and LQKENI. The CDR3 spans 15 residues. The V end lost 2 bases, the J end lost 4 bases, and 9 bases lay between the germline ends. CDR3 region: CASSPSGSGANVLTF. The DNA of the CDR3 is TGTGCCAGCTCACCATCAGGATCAGGGGCCAACGTCCTGACTTTC.

This clone showed up just a few times. This chain joins TRBV19 and TRBJ1-5; tentative D call: TRBD1 (5 bases). The CDR3 is 13 amino acids. The V end was cut by 5 bases, the J end by 3 bases, with 8 bases between. Germline V gene sequence: CDR1 LNHDA, CDR2 SQIVND (reference sequence). CDR3 region: CASSWGVNQPQHF. In DNA form, the CDR3 reads TGTGCCAGTAGTTGGGGGGTCAATCAGCCCCAGCATTTT.

As for this clone: Other DNA sequences in the same sample also yield this CDR3. The chain uses TRBV15 and TRBJ2-7; no reliable D call. The CDR3 loop spans 16 amino acids. V was cut by 0 bases and J by 7 bases, with 19 bases left in between. Germline V lookup: CDR1 LNHNV, CDR2 YYDKDF (reference sequence). CDR3 bases: TGTGCCACCAGCAGAGAACGTGCAGGCTCTCTAGAGGAGCAGTACTTC. Its protein product is CATSRERAGSLEEQYF. The whole variable domain, filled in from reference TRBV15 and TRBJ2-7, reads DAMVIQNPRYQVTQFGKPVTLSCSQTLNHNVMYWYQQKSSQAPKLLFHYYDKDFNNEADTPDNFQSRRPNTSFCFLDIRSPGLGDTAMYLCATSRERAGSLEEQYFGPGTRLTVT.

This clone was seen only once. This chain links TRBV6-4 with TRBJ1-2, with no clear D. The V gene's germline CDR1 is MRHNA and CDR2 SNTAGT. The CDR3 covers 11 residues. Trimming stripped 4 bases from V and 7 bases from J, with 7 bases between. The CDR3 region has the DNA TGTGCCAGCAGTGCGGGGTTTGGCTACACCTTC. Encoded protein: CASSAGFGYTF.

The chain links TRBV6-6 to TRBJ2-7, with D unclear. Germline loops: CDR1 MNHNY, CDR2 SVGAGI (reference sequence). This CDR3 comprises 14 residues. V lost 0 bases and J 3 bases, leaving 9 bases between the germline ends. The CDR3 spells CASSYSRVSYEQYF. For the CDR3, the DNA is TGTGCCAGCAGTTACTCTCGGGTGAGCTACGAGCAGTACTTC.

The genes are TRBV5-4 and TRBJ2-1; 10 positions match TRBD2. CDR1 is SGHNT and CDR2 is YYREEE in the germline V gene (reference sequence). With 5 bases clipped from V and 3 bases from J, the junction kept 11 bases outside the gene matches. The CDR3 is made up of 17 amino acids. CDR3 sequence reads: CASRRLAGPEIYNEQFF. The CDR3 DNA is TGTGCCAGCAGGCGACTAGCGGGCCCCGAAATCTACAATGAGCAGTTCTTC.

This chain joins TRBV28 and TRBJ1-1; D unresolved. Per germline, CDR1 MDHEN and CDR2 SYDVKM. Trimming pared 3 bases from V and 0 bases from J, leaving 11 bases between. This CDR3 is 15 amino acids long. DNA of the CDR3: TGTGCCAGCAGTTTGGGCCCAGGTCTGAACACTGAAGCTTTCTTT. The encoded protein is CASSLGPGLNTEAFF.

This chain links TRBV7-2 with TRBJ2-2; 8 bases align to TRBD1. Germline V gene sequence: CDR1 SGHTA, CDR2 FQGNSA. V dropped 7 bases and J dropped 1; count of bases not matched to a gene: 2. The CDR3 is made up of 14 amino acids. CDR3 in amino acids: CASTGTGNTGELFF. The CDR3 region has the DNA TGTGCCAGCACCGGGACAGGGAACACCGGGGAGCTGTTTTTT.

The chain carries TRBV9 and TRBJ1-1; 8 bases are shared with TRBD1. The CDR3 spans 17 residues. The germline V gene encodes CDR1 SGDLS and CDR2 YYNGEE. V lost 3 bases and J lost 5; bases outside the gene matches: 15. The CDR3 reads CASSGDLGTGGGTEAFF. CDR3 DNA sequence: TGTGCCAGCAGCGGCGACCTTGGGACAGGAGGGGGTACTGAAGCTTTCTTT.

The chain recombines TRBV25-1 with TRBJ2-7; TRBD1 might be the D (5 bases). V lost 3 bases, J lost 0 bases, and 9 bases lay in between. In germline, CDR1 is MGHDK, CDR2 SYGVNS. The CDR3 has 14 amino acids. The CDR3 nucleotides read TGTGCCAGCAGTGATCCAGGGCCCTCCTACGAGCAGTACTTC. It encodes CASSDPGPSYEQYF.

The chain is built from TRBV15 and TRBJ2-7; 10 positions match TRBD2. Germline V gives CDR1 LNHNV, CDR2 YYDKDF (reference sequence). The trim removed 1 base at V and 0 bases at J, leaving 3 bases unmatched. CDR3 length: 16 residues. In DNA, the CDR3 is TGTGCCACCAGCAGAGGTCAGCGGGAGGGCTCCTACGAGCAGTACTTC. Translation: CATSRGQREGSYEQYF.